This T cell receptor (beta chain) was identified during a study of cytomegalovirus exposure and HLA in healthy donors. CDR1 and CDR2 (germline): SGHRS, YFSETQ. The CDR3 length is 14 residues. V was cut by 5 bases and J by 3 bases, with 15 bases left in between. Donors likely had unrecorded immune exposures despite being nominally healthy when sampled. Note on this clone: Its antigen is currently unknown.

The study, taken as a whole, reports: Sequencing depth roughly uniform across donors was assumed in presence/absence analyses. Cytomegalovirus status was reportedly diagnosed by the classifier with high sensitivity and specificity.

Primers: 60 Vbeta forward and 13 Jbeta reverse. Measured with immunoSEQ multiplex PCR; TCRdb has only the in-frame clones, and not every one. The specimen's table records approximately 100,000 clones. The sample was PBMCs. This receptor was obtained from a man aged 50 to 59 in good health and CMV-seronegative. The chain couples TRBV5-1 to TRBJ2-7; no clear D. The chain's CDR3 is CASRAANGNYEQYF. The CDR3 DNA reads as TGCGCCAGCAGAGCTGCCAATGGTAACTACGAGCAGTACTTC.